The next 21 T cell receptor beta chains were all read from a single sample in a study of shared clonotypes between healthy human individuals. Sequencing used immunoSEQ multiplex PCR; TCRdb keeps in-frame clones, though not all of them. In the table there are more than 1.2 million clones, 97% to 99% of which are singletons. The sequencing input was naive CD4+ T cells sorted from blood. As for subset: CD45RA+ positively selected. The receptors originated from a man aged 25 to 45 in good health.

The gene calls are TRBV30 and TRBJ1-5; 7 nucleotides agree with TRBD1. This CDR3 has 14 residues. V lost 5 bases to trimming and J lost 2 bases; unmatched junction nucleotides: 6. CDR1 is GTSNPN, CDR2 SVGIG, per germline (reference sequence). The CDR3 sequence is CAWQQGLGNQPQHF. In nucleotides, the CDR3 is TGTGCCTGGCAACAGGGGTTGGGCAATCAGCCCCAGCATTTT.

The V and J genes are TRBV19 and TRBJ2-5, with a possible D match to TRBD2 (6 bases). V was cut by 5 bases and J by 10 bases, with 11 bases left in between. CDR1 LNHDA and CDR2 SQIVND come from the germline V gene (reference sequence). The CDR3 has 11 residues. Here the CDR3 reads CASSSTSFQYF. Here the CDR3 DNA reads TGTGCCAGTAGTTCGACTAGTTTCCAGTACTTC. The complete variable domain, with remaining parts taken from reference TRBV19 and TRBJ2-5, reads DGGITQSPKYLFRKEGQNVTLSCEQNLNHDAMYWYRQDPGQGLRLIYYSQIVNDFQKGDIAEGYSVSREKKESFPLTVTSAQKNPTAFYLCASSSTSFQYFGPGTRLLVL.

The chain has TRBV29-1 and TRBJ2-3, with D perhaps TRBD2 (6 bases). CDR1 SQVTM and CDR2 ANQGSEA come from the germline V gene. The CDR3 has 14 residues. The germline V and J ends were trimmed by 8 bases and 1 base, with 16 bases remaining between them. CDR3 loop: CSLSSGSGTDTQYF. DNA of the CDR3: TGCAGCCTAAGTAGCGGTTCAGGCACAGATACGCAGTATTTT.

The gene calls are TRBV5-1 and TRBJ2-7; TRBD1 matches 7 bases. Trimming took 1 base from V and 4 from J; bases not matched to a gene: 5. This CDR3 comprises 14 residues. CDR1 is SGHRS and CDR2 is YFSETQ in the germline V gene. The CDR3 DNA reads TGCGCCAGCAGCTTGAAAGGGGGCGAGTACGAGCAGTACTTC. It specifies CASSLKGGEYEQYF. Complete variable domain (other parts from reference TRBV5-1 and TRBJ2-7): KAGVTQTPRYLIKTRGQQVTLSCSPISGHRSVSWYQQTPGQGLQFLFEYFSETQRNKGNFPGRFSGRQFSNSRSEMNVSTLELGDSALYLCASSLKGGEYEQYFGPGTRLTVT.

The CDR3 spells CASSAYMGTDEKLFF. CDR3 in DNA: TGTGCCAGCAGCGCCTACATGGGGACGGATGAAAAACTGTTTTTT. This sequence joins TRBV9 and TRBJ1-4; perhaps TRBD1 as D (5 bases). Germline V gives CDR1 SGDLS, CDR2 YYNGEE. The ends were cut back, 3 bases at V and 6 bases at J, with 15 bases in the middle. The CDR3 length is 15 residues.

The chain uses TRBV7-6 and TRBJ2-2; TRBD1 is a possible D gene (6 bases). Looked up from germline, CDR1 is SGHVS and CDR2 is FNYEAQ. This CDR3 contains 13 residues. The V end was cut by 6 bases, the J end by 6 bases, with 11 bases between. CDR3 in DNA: TGTGCCAGCAGTCGTACAGGGCCCGGGGAGCTGTTTTTT. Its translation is CASSRTGPGELFF. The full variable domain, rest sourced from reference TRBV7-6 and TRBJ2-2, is GAGVSQSPRYKVTKRGQDVALRCDPISGHVSLYWYRQALGQGPEFLTYFNYEAQQDKSGLPNDRFSAERPEGSISTLTIQRTEQRDSAMYRCASSRTGPGELFFGEGSRLTVL.

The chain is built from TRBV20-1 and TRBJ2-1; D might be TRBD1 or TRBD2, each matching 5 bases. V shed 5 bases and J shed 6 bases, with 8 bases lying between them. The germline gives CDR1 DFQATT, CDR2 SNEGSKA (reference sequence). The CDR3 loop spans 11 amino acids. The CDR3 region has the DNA TGCAGTGCTGGGACGTCCAATGAGCAGTTCTTC. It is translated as CSAGTSNEQFF.

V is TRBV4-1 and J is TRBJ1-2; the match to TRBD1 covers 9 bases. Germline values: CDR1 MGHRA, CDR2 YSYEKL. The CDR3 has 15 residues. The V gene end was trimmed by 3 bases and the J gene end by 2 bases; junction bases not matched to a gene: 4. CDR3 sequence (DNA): TGCGCCAGCAGCCAGAGGACAGGGGACAACTATGGCTACACCTTC. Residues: CASSQRTGDNYGYTF.

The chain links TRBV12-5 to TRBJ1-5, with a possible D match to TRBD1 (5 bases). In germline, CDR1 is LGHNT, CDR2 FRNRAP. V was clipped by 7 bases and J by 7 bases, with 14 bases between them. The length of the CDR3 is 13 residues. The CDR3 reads CASVGSGTQPQHF. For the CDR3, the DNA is TGTGCTAGTGTCGGATCAGGGACCCAGCCCCAGCATTTT.

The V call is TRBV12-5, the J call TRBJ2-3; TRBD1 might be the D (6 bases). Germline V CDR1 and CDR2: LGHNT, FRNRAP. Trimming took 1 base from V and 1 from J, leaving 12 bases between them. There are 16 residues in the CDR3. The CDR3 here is CASGLATGQGTDTQYF. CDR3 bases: TGTGCTAGTGGTTTGGCCACAGGGCAAGGCACAGATACGCAGTATTTT. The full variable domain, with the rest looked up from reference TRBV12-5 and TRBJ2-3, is DARVTQTPRHKVTEMGQEVTMRCQPILGHNTVFWYRQTMMQGLELLAYFRNRAPLDDSGMPKDRFSAEMPDATLATLKIQPSEPRDSAVYFCASGLATGQGTDTQYFGPGTRLTVL.

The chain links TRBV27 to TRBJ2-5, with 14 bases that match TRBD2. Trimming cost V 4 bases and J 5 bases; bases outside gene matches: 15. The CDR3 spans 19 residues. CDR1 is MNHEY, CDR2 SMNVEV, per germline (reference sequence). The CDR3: CASSSLQGLAGVTGETQYF. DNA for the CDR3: TGTGCCAGCAGTTCTCTACAGGGACTAGCGGGAGTAACCGGGGAGACCCAGTACTTC.

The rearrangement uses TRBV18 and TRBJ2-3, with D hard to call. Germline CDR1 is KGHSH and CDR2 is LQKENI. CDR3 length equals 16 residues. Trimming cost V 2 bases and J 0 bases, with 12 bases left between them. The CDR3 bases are TGTGCCAGCTCACCAAAGGCCCAGAGGAGCACAGATACGCAGTATTTT. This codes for CASSPKAQRSTDTQYF.

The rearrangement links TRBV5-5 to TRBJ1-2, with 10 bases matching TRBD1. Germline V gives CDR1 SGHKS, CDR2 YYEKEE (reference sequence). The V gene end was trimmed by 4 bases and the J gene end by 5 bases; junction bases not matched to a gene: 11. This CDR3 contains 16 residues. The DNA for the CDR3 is TGTGCCAGCAGCCACCCCGGGACAGGGGAGAGTTATGGCTACACCTTC. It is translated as CASSHPGTGESYGYTF.

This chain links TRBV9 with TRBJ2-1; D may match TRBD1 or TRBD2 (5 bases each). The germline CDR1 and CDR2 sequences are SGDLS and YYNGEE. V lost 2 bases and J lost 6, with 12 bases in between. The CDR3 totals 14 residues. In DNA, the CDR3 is TGTGCCAGCAGCGTGGGACCCGGATCCAATGAGCAGTTCTTC. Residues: CASSVGPGSNEQFF.

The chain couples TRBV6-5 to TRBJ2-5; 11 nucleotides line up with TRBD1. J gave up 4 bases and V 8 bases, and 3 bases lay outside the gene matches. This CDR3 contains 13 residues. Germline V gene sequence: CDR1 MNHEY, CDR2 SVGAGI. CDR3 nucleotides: TGTGCCAGCGTGGGACAGGGGGGAGAGACCCAGTACTTC. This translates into CASVGQGGETQYF.

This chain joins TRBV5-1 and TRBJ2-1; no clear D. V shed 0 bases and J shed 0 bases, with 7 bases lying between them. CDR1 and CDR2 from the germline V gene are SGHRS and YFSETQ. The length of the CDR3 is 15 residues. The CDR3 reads CASSLVSLSYNEQFF. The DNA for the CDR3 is TGCGCCAGCAGCTTGGTCAGCCTCTCCTACAATGAGCAGTTCTTC.

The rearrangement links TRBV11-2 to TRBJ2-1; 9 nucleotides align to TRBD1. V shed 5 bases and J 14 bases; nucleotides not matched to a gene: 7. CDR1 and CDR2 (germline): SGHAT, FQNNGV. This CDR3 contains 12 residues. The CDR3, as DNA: TGTGCCAGCAGCCCATGGACAGGGGCGGAGTTCTTC. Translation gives CASSPWTGAEFF.

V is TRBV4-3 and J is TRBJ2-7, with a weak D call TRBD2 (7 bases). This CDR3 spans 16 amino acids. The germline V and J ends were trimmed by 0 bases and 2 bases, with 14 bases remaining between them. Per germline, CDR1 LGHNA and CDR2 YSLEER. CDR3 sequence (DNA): TGCGCCAGCAGCCAAGAAAGGGGGGGGCCCCCCTACGAGCAGTACTTC. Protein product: CASSQERGGPPYEQYF.

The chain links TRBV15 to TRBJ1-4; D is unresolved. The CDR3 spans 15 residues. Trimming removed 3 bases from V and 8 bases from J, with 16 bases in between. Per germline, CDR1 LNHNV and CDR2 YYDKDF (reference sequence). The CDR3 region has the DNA TGTGCCACCAGCAGGGAATCCGGGAGAGAGGAAAAACTGTTTTTT. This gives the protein CATSRESGREEKLFF.

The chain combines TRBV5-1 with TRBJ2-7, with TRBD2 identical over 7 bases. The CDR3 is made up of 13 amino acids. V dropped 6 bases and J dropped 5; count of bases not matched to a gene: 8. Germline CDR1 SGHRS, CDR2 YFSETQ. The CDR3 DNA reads TGCGCCAGCAACTGGGGGGGTTCGGACGAGCAGTACTTC. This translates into CASNWGGSDEQYF. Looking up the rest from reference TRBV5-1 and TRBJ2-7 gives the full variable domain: KAGVTQTPRYLIKTRGQQVTLSCSPISGHRSVSWYQQTPGQGLQFLFEYFSETQRNKGNFPGRFSGRQFSNSRSEMNVSTLELGDSALYLCASNWGGSDEQYFGPGTRLTVT.

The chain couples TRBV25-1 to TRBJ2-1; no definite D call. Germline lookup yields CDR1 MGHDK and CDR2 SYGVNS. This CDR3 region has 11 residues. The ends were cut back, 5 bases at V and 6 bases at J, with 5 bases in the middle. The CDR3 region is CASSLLNEQFF. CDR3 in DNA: TGTGCCAGCAGTTTGCTCAATGAGCAGTTCTTC.